The table lists the clone carrying this T cell receptor (beta chain) with a few counts. The sample is drawn from a study of T cells after yellow fever vaccination. MiXCR, applied by TCRdb to the 5' RACE reads, yields one record per CDR3 protein. The table records roughly 520,000 distinct CDR3 sequences, around a fifth of them present only once. The V gene lost 3 bases and the J gene lost 7 bases, with 10 bases spanning the gap. Per the germline V gene, CDR1 is LNHNV and CDR2 is YYDKDF (reference sequence). This CDR3 is built from 12 residues. The chain uses TRBV15 and TRBJ2-7, with D maybe TRBD2 (5 bases). The TCR sequence derives from a man aged 18 to 30 who received the YFV17D yellow fever vaccine. Material: PBMCs, obtained more than 20 days after the first yellow fever vaccination. For the CDR3, the DNA is TGTGCCACCAGCAGCGAGGGTCGGGAGCAGTACTTC. Translated, it gives CATSSEGREQYF.